What follows are 20 T cell receptor beta chains derived from one specimen sequenced in a study of blood T cell repertoires in COVID-19. Produced via immunoSEQ multiplex PCR; TCRdb's table is partial and in-frame only. The profile shows around 92,000 clones, roughly 88% of them singletons. The sample was peripheral blood. Source of these receptors: a human donor in a cohort sampled during active COVID-19.

CDR3 DNA: TGTGCCATCAGCACCGGGACTAGCAATGAGCAGTTCTTC. It is translated as CAISTGTSNEQFF. The rearrangement uses TRBV10-3 and TRBJ2-1; 8 bases match TRBD2. With V trimmed by 6 bases and J by 6 bases, 4 bases remained unmatched. CDR1 and CDR2 from the germline V gene are ENHRY and SYGVKD. This CDR3 spans 13 amino acids.

This clone has a handful of counts. V is TRBV18 and J is TRBJ2-2, with a possible D match to TRBD2 (5 bases). The CDR3 spans 13 residues. Germline CDR1 reads KGHSH; CDR2 reads LQKENI. V lost 6 bases and J lost 1, with 6 bases in between. The CDR3 DNA reads TGTGCCAGCTCCGGGGAGAACACCGGGGAGCTGTTTTTT. Residues: CASSGENTGELFF. The variable domain in full, with the rest retrieved from reference TRBV18 and TRBJ2-2, is NAGVMQNPRHLVRRRGQEARLRCSPMKGHSHVYWYRQLPEEGLKFMVYLQKENIIDESGMPKERFSAEFPKEGPSILRIQQVVRGDSAAYFCASSGENTGELFFGEGSRLTVL.

V is TRBV28 and J is TRBJ1-2; 7 bases fit TRBD1. Germline values: CDR1 MDHEN, CDR2 SYDVKM. The CDR3 sequence is 16 residues long. V was clipped by 3 bases and J by 5 bases; unmatched bases: 12. For the CDR3, the DNA is TGTGCCAGCAGTTTCGGTGGGGACAGCAAGTTTTATGGCTACACCTTC. It translates to CASSFGGDSKFYGYTF.

The chain employs TRBV27 and TRBJ2-4; D may be TRBD2 (5 bases). V was cut by 8 bases and J by 1 base, with 6 bases left in between. The length of the CDR3 is 12 residues. Germline CDR1 is MNHEY and CDR2 is SMNVEV (reference sequence). CDR3 amino acids: CASGEAKNIQYF. As DNA, the CDR3 is TGTGCCAGCGGGGAGGCCAAAAACATTCAGTACTTC.

This chain joins TRBV28 and TRBJ2-2, with no clear D. This CDR3 is 14 amino acids long. V lost 4 bases and J 6 bases, leaving 12 bases between the germline ends. Germline CDR1 reads MDHEN; CDR2 reads SYDVKM. CDR3 sequence reads: CASSSPTEPGELFF. The CDR3 nucleotides read TGTGCCAGCAGTTCCCCCACAGAGCCCGGGGAGCTGTTTTTT.

The chain employs TRBV6-6 and TRBJ2-5, with D perhaps TRBD1 (6 bases). Germline CDR1 and CDR2: MNHNY and SVGAGI (reference sequence). V was clipped by 5 bases and J by 4 bases, with 8 bases between them. The CDR3 runs 12 residues. CDR3 sequence: CASSKGVETQYF. In DNA form, the CDR3 reads TGTGCCAGCAGTAAGGGGGTAGAGACCCAGTACTTC.

In this sample, this clone turned up once. V is TRBV14 and J is TRBJ2-1; unclear D gene. The CDR3 loop spans 13 amino acids. In germline, CDR1 is SGHDN, CDR2 FVKESK. Trimming removed 1 base from V and 9 bases from J, with 10 bases in between. The CDR3: CASSQGLASEQFF. As DNA, the CDR3 is TGTGCCAGCAGCCAAGGTTTGGCAAGTGAGCAGTTCTTC.

V usage is TRBV30 and J usage is TRBJ1-5; 10 bases line up with TRBD1. The V segment lost 5 bases and the J segment 6 bases; nucleotides outside the gene matches: 4. In germline, CDR1 is GTSNPN, CDR2 SVGIG (reference sequence). This CDR3 is built from 13 residues. CDR3 sequence (DNA): TGTGCCTGGGACAGGGGGCGAGGTCAGCCCCAGCATTTT. Protein product: CAWDRGRGQPQHF.

The genes are TRBV5-5 and TRBJ2-7; D ambiguous. The CDR3 extends over 13 amino acids. Trimming took off 2 bases at V and 3 bases at J, with 9 bases between the two ends. Germline-derived CDR1 and CDR2 are SGHKS and YYEKEE (reference sequence). The CDR3 coding sequence is TGTGCCAGCAGCTTTTCTTCGGTCTACGAGCAGTACTTC. This sequence encodes CASSFSSVYEQYF.

The genes are TRBV4-3 and TRBJ1-1; D is perhaps TRBD1 (6 bases). CDR3 size: 15 residues. Germline lookup yields CDR1 LGHNA and CDR2 YSLEER. V lost 0 bases and J lost 2, with 10 bases in between. The CDR3 protein is CASSQEGRGNTEAFF. DNA of the CDR3: TGCGCCAGCAGCCAAGAGGGCAGGGGTAACACTGAAGCTTTCTTT.

The chain uses TRBV20-1 and TRBJ1-2; 9 nucleotides line up with TRBD1. With V trimmed by 3 bases and J by 5 bases, 4 bases remained unmatched. The CDR3 has 13 residues. In germline, CDR1 is DFQATT, CDR2 SNEGSKA (reference sequence). CDR3 DNA sequence: TGCAGTGCTAGTGTGACAGGGGGGTATGGCTACACCTTC. This translates into CSASVTGGYGYTF.

The chain links TRBV28 to TRBJ2-3; D might be TRBD2 (6 bases). This CDR3 comprises 11 residues. V lost 5 bases and J lost 6, with 6 bases in between. Germline assignment: CDR1 MDHEN and CDR2 SYDVKM. CDR3 loop: CASSGRDTQYF. Written as DNA, the CDR3 is TGTGCCAGCAGTGGGAGGGATACGCAGTATTTT.

The V and J genes are TRBV4-3 and TRBJ2-3, with 10 nucleotides matching TRBD1. With V trimmed by 4 bases and J by 3 bases, 7 bases remained unmatched. CDR1 and CDR2 from the germline V gene are LGHNA and YSLEER. The CDR3 extends over 16 amino acids. The CDR3 DNA is TGCGCCAGCAGCCGGAGGACAGGGGGAGTGACAGATACGCAGTATTTT. Amino acids: CASSRRTGGVTDTQYF.

This clone appeared a single time. This chain uses TRBV9 with TRBJ2-2; the D is unclear. The V end was cut by 4 bases, the J end by 2 bases, with 6 bases between. The CDR3 has 13 residues. Germline CDR1 reads SGDLS; CDR2 reads YYNGEE. The CDR3 spells CASSPSNTGELFF. The DNA of the CDR3 is TGTGCCAGCAGCCCTTCCAACACCGGGGAGCTGTTTTTT.

The V gene is TRBV19, the J gene TRBJ1-5; TRBD1 matches at 9 bases. Trimming cost V 4 bases and J 4 bases; bases outside gene matches: 8. Looked up from germline, CDR1 is LNHDA and CDR2 is SQIVND (reference sequence). The CDR3 loop spans 16 amino acids. CDR3 bases: TGTGCCAGTAGTACCTCGACAGGGGGGTCAAATCAGCCCCAGCATTTT. As protein: CASSTSTGGSNQPQHF.

The chain couples TRBV9 to TRBJ1-2; perhaps TRBD1 as D (6 bases). This CDR3 has 11 residues. Per the germline V gene, CDR1 is SGDLS and CDR2 is YYNGEE. V lost 4 bases to trimming and J lost 10 bases, with 11 bases between them. The CDR3 is CASSSHRDYTF. In DNA, the CDR3 is TGTGCCAGCAGCTCCCACAGGGACTACACCTTC.

The chain links TRBV9 to TRBJ2-1; D is unresolved. This CDR3 contains 14 residues. CDR1 and CDR2 from the germline V gene are SGDLS and YYNGEE. The V and J ends lost 0 bases and 10 bases respectively, with 14 bases between them. CDR3 residues: CASSVESVRSEQFF. The CDR3 coding sequence is TGTGCCAGCAGCGTAGAGAGTGTTCGGTCGGAGCAGTTCTTC.

The J gene is TRBJ2-2, the V gene TRBV4-3, with D unclear. The CDR3 totals 17 residues. Germline lookup yields CDR1 LGHNA and CDR2 YSLEER. Trimming took off 1 base at V and 6 bases at J, with 18 bases between the two ends. The CDR3: CASSQGSSGWFSGELFF. CDR3 nucleotide sequence: TGCGCCAGCAGCCAAGGATCATCCGGTTGGTTCTCCGGGGAGCTGTTTTTT.

This sequence joins TRBV7-2 and TRBJ2-7, with 7 bases matching TRBD2. Germline-derived CDR1 and CDR2 are SGHTA and FQGNSA. This CDR3 is built from 16 residues. V lost 0 bases, J lost 2 bases, and 7 bases stayed unmatched. The CDR3 DNA reads TGTGCCAGCAGCTTAGCGCTTATGGGAGGGCCCTACGAGCAGTACTTC. Encoded protein: CASSLALMGGPYEQYF.

Written as DNA, the CDR3 is TGTGCCAGCAGCCCGTTAGCGGGAGAGGGCGAGCAGTACTTC. Its translation is CASSPLAGEGEQYF. The chain carries TRBV6-5 and TRBJ2-7, with 9 nucleotides matching TRBD2. The CDR3 runs to 14 residues. With 6 bases clipped from V and 6 bases from J, the junction kept 9 bases outside the gene matches. Per germline, CDR1 MNHEY and CDR2 SVGAGI.